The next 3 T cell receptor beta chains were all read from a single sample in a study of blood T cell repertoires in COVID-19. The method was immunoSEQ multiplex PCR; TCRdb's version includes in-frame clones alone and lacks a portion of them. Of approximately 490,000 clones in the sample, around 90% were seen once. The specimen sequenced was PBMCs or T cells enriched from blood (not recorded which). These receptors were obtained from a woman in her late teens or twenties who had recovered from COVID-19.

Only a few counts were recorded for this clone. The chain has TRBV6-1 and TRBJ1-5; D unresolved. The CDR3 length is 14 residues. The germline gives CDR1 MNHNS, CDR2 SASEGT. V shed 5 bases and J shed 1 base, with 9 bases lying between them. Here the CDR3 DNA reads TGTGCCAGCAGTCTAGAGGGAAGCAATCAGCCCCAGCATTTT. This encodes CASSLEGSNQPQHF.

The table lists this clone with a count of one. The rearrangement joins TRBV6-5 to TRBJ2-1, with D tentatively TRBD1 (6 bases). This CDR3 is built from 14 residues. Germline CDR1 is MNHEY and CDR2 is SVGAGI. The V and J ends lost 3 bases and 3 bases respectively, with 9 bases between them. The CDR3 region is CASSYGRGYNEQFF. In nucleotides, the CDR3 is TGTGCCAGCAGTTATGGCAGGGGCTACAATGAGCAGTTCTTC.

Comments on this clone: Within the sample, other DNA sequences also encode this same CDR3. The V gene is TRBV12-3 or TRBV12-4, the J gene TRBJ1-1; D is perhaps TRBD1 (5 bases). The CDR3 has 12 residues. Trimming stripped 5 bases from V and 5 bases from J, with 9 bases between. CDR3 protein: CASSPPGTEAFF. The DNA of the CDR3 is TGTGCCAGCAGTCCCCCAGGGACTGAAGCTTTCTTT.